This record looks at one T cell receptor beta chain sequence and its context. The CDR3 is 14 amino acids. Germline loops: CDR1 GTSNPN, CDR2 SVGIG (reference sequence). V gave up 3 bases and J gave up 0 bases, with 11 bases separating them. The data were taken from a study of blood T cell repertoires in COVID-19. Looking at the study overall: COVID-19 samples, acute and convalescent, were from the United States, Italy and Spain. T cells, B-cell-depleted T cells, or PBMCs supplied cDNA or gDNA.

As originally analysed: Using reference gene primer amplification, nucleated cell counts were estimated. Only in-frame clones appear in the TCRdb table, and some are missing; sequencing was by immunoSEQ multiplex PCR. D and trimming were read from the DNA, whereas the V and J calls and clone size are those reported in that table. Of about 45,000 clones in the sample, around 70% were seen once. The clonotype originates from an elderly man with acute or convalescent COVID-19. The sample taken for sequencing was peripheral blood. The chain is built from TRBV30 and TRBJ1-1, with a tentative D call TRBD1 (6 bases). The CDR3 here is CAWRDRTMNTEAFF. In DNA, the CDR3 is TGTGCCTGGAGGGACAGAACCATGAACACTGAAGCTTTCTTT.